This TCR beta chain was obtained from a study of blood T cell repertoires in COVID-19. Study information: T cells, B-cell-depleted T cells, or PBMCs supplied cDNA or gDNA.

Source study methods: Reference gene primer amplification gave estimated nucleated cell counts. Assay: immunoSEQ multiplex PCR; the TCRdb copy retains only in-frame clones and omits some. Clone size and the V and J calls come from that table; the DNA yielded D and trimming. The sample gives about 330,000 clones, 85% of which show up once; roughly 7.8% is in the top ten. Germline CDR1 reads SGHRS; CDR2 reads YFSETQ. Trimming took 4 bases from V and 3 from J; bases not matched to a gene: 5. CDR3 length: 14 amino acids. The chain combines TRBV5-1 with TRBJ2-7; 9 bases fit TRBD2. Material: peripheral blood. This sequence originates from a human donor in a cohort sampled during active COVID-19. The CDR3 DNA reads as TGCGCCAGCAGCCGAGCGGGGGGTAGCTACGAGCAGTACTTC. This gives the protein CASSRAGGSYEQYF.